Shown below are 30 T cell receptor beta chains from a single sample sequenced in a study of T-cell memory formation after mild COVID-19. TCRdb analysed the 5' RACE reads with MiXCR anew, one entry per CDR3 protein. The sample consists of roughly 450,000 distinct CDR3 sequences, roughly 18% of them appearing once. Sequenced material: PBMCs or a T cell subset sorted from them (not recorded which). These receptors all come from a man between 18 and 35 years old who had mild COVID-19 (a few samples of this study predate the infection). Cell type and time point are not known.

The sample holds a few counts of this clonotype. The CDR3 bases are TGTGCCAGCAGCCACGTGTCAGTGAATTCACCCCTCCACTTT. It codes for CASSHVSVNSPLHF. The rearrangement uses TRBV7-2 and TRBJ1-6, with D uncertain. CDR1 is SGHTA and CDR2 is FQGNSA in the germline V gene. V was clipped by 5 bases and J by 7 bases, with 12 bases between them. CDR3 length: 14 amino acids. The complete variable domain, with remaining parts taken from reference TRBV7-2 and TRBJ1-6, reads GAGVSQSPSNKVTEKGKDVELRCDPISGHTALYWYRQSLGQGLEFLIYFQGNSAPDKSGLPSDRFSAERTGGSVSTLTIQRTQQEDSAVYLCASSHVSVNSPLHFGNGTRLTVT.

The CDR3 nucleotides are TGTGCCAGCTTGTACCTCTACGAGCAGTACGTC. Residues: CASLYLYEQYV. This chain uses TRBV2 with TRBJ2-7; D is unclear. The CDR3 has 11 residues. Germline V gene sequence: CDR1 SNHLY, CDR2 FYNNEI. V was pared by 8 bases and J by 3 bases, with 8 bases between.

The rearrangement joins TRBV5-1 to TRBJ2-7; tentatively, D is TRBD1 (5 bases). Germline CDR1 reads SGHRS; CDR2 reads YFSETQ. Trimming cost V 3 bases and J 6 bases, with 13 bases left between them. The CDR3 sequence is 13 residues long. The CDR3 DNA follows: TGCGCCAGCAGCTCCAGGGTATTCTCCGAGCAGTACTTC. This encodes CASSSRVFSEQYF.

CDR3 nucleotide sequence: TGTGCCGGATGGACAGGGCGGACCGGGGAGCTGTTTTTT. Its translation: CAGWTGRTGELFF. The J gene is TRBJ2-2, the V gene TRBV21-1; the table calls TRBD1, which could not be checked here. TRBV21-1 is a listed pseudogene. The CDR3 loop spans 13 amino acids.

The chain joins TRBV10-3 to TRBJ1-1, with 10 bases that match TRBD1. V trimming: 2 bases; J trimming: 8 bases; junction bases outside the gene matches: 8. This CDR3 contains 15 residues. Per the germline V gene, CDR1 is ENHRY and CDR2 is SYGVKD. CDR3 nucleotides: TGTGCCATCAGTGAGCAGGACAGGGGGGGGTTCGAAGCTTTCTTT. This sequence encodes CAISEQDRGGFEAFF.

This clonotype was seen a few times. The gene calls are TRBV28 and TRBJ1-6; D is ambiguous. The length of the CDR3 is 12 residues. CDR1 is MDHEN, CDR2 SYDVKM, per germline. Trimming pared 10 bases from V and 7 bases from J, leaving 11 bases between. The CDR3 DNA follows: TGTGCCACCGGTATCCGGAATTCACCCCTCCACTTT. Residues: CATGIRNSPLHF.

This clonotype was recorded a few times. The chain combines TRBV12-3 or TRBV12-4 with TRBJ2-7; 7 nucleotides agree with TRBD1. Trimming at V came to 5 bases and at J to 9 bases, leaving 1 base not matched to a gene. This CDR3 comprises 10 residues. Here the CDR3 DNA reads TGTGCCAGCAGTACAGGGGTGCAGTACTTC. Protein: CASSTGVQYF.

Points on this clonotype: The junction does not match germline at one end; this may be a read error. CDR3 region: CASSSDRAETKYF. DNA for the CDR3: TGTGCCAGCAGCTCAGACAGGGCAGAGACCAAGTACTTC. The chain has TRBV7-8 and TRBJ2-5; 7 bases map to TRBD1. This CDR3 is built from 13 residues. The V gene's germline CDR1 is SGHVS and CDR2 FQNEAQ.

This clonotype has just a few counts. V is TRBV10-3 and J is TRBJ1-3; no clear D. The CDR3 length is 13 residues. Trimming shortened V by 6 bases and J by 0 bases, and 6 bases separated the two germline ends. Germline CDR1 ENHRY, CDR2 SYGVKD. Here the CDR3 reads CAISLDSGNTIYF. The CDR3 coding sequence is TGTGCCATCAGCTTGGACTCTGGAAACACCATATATTTT.

This clonotype turned up a few times. This sequence joins TRBV5-1 and TRBJ2-3; the D gene is possibly TRBD2 (6 bases). The V gene's germline CDR1 is SGHRS and CDR2 YFSETQ. CDR3 length: 16 residues. V was shortened by 5 bases and J by 0 bases, with 16 bases between the two germline ends. In DNA, the CDR3 is TGCGCCAGCAGGTGGGGGGAAGTGATGAGCACAGATACGCAGTATTTT. Amino acid sequence: CASRWGEVMSTDTQYF.

V and J are TRBV5-1 and TRBJ1-4; 9 bases agree with TRBD1. The CDR3 totals 15 residues. Germline-derived CDR1 and CDR2 are SGHRS and YFSETQ. J was trimmed by 5 bases and V by 3 bases; bases with no gene match: 5. For the CDR3, the DNA is TGCGCCAGCAGCTCACAACAGGGGGCGAATGAAAAACTGTTTTTT. Translating it yields CASSSQQGANEKLFF.

This rearrangement joins TRBV7-9 to TRBJ2-7; the match to TRBD1 covers 9 bases. V lost 5 bases and J lost 3; bases outside the gene matches: 8. This CDR3 is 15 amino acids long. Germline V gene sequence: CDR1 SEHNR, CDR2 FQNEAQ (reference sequence). This chain's CDR3 is CASSPDRTGVYEQYF. The CDR3 DNA reads as TGTGCCAGCAGCCCGGACCGGACAGGGGTCTACGAGCAGTACTTC.

This clonotype was counted between two and nine times. The gene calls are TRBV11-2 and TRBJ2-7; 9 bases match TRBD1. Losses at the gene ends were 0 bases for V and 6 bases for J; bases not matched to a gene: 6. This CDR3 has 15 residues. Germline V gene lookup returns CDR1 SGHAT and CDR2 FQNNGV. The CDR3 is CASSLELGQGFEQYF. CDR3 sequence (DNA): TGTGCCAGCAGCTTAGAGCTGGGACAGGGTTTCGAGCAGTACTTC.

This clonotype was detected a few times. The genes are TRBV5-1 and TRBJ2-6, with 7 bases fitting TRBD2. This CDR3 is built from 17 residues. V shed 2 bases, J shed 2 bases, and the junction held 7 bases outside the gene matches. Germline CDR1 reads SGHRS; CDR2 reads YFSETQ. The CDR3 DNA sequence: TGCGCCAGCAGCTTACTAGCGAGTCGGACTGGGGCCAACGTCCTGACTTTC. Encoded protein: CASSLLASRTGANVLTF.

This clonotype was observed a few times. The junction departs from germline at one end; a sequencing error may be responsible. The chain recombines TRBV7-7 with TRBJ2-5; the match to TRBD2 covers 11 bases. The CDR3 consists of 17 residues. The germline V gene encodes CDR1 SSHAT and CDR2 FNYEAQ (reference sequence). CDR3 sequence (DNA): TGTGCTAGCAGCTCCCGACTAGCGGGGACTCCGGGTGAGACCCAGTACTTC. Amino acids: CASSSRLAGTPGETQYF. The variable domain in full, completed from reference TRBV7-7 and TRBJ2-5, reads GAGVSQSPRYKVTKRGQDVTLRCDPISSHATLYWYQQALGQGPEFLTYFNYEAQPDKSGLPSDRFSAERPEGSISTLTIQRTEQRDSAMYRCASSSRLAGTPGETQYFGPGTRLLVL.

The rearrangement uses TRBV20-1 and TRBJ2-5; the D is unclear. The CDR3 consists of 13 residues. Trimming removed 3 bases at V and 1 base at J, with 9 bases between. CDR1 is DFQATT, CDR2 SNEGSKA, per germline (reference sequence). The CDR3 bases are TGCAGTGCTAGTGGGAACACCCAAGAGACCCAGTACTTC. It specifies CSASGNTQETQYF.

The J gene is TRBJ2-1, the V gene TRBV6-6; 7 bases map to TRBD1. After removal of 7 bases from V and 2 bases from J, the junction contained 8 bases not matched to a gene. The CDR3 length is 15 residues. The germline V gene has CDR1 MNHNY and CDR2 SVGAGI (reference sequence). In DNA form, the CDR3 reads TGTGCCAGCAACGAAGGACAGGCCACCTACAATGAGCAGTTCTTC. It specifies CASNEGQATYNEQFF.

This clonotype was counted a few times. This rearrangement joins TRBV12-3 or TRBV12-4 to TRBJ1-1; maybe TRBD1 (5 bases). Trimming took 5 bases from V and 0 from J, leaving 16 bases between them. The CDR3 has 16 amino acids. CDR3 amino acids: CASSPRSGGMNTEAFF. The CDR3 DNA sequence: TGTGCCAGCAGTCCACGCTCGGGGGGTATGAACACTGAAGCTTTCTTT.

This clonotype appeared many times. This rearrangement joins TRBV7-3 to TRBJ2-1, with a possible D match to TRBD1 (6 bases). From germline, CDR1 is SGHTA and CDR2 FQGTGA. The length of the CDR3 is 14 residues. V lost 2 bases to trimming and J lost 7 bases, with 12 bases between them. As DNA, the CDR3 is TGTGCCAGCAGCTTATATTCCAGGGGAAATGAGCAGTTCTTC. Protein: CASSLYSRGNEQFF.

V gene TRBV20-1 combines with J gene TRBJ2-5; TRBD1 might be the D (5 bases). Germline V gene lookup returns CDR1 DFQATT and CDR2 SNEGSKA (reference sequence). This CDR3 has 13 residues. Deletions cut 3 bases from V and 0 bases from J, with 8 bases between. CDR3 sequence (DNA): TGCAGTGCTAGGGGGCAGGACCAAGAGACCCAGTACTTC. Its translation is CSARGQDQETQYF.

The genes are TRBV6-6 and TRBJ1-2; D unresolved. CDR1 MNHNY and CDR2 SVGAGI come from the germline V gene (reference sequence). This CDR3 has 15 residues. V lost 2 bases and J lost 2, with 12 bases in between. CDR3 residues: CASSYEATRNYGYTF. The CDR3 coding sequence is TGTGCCAGCAGTTACGAGGCAACAAGGAACTATGGCTACACCTTC.

In its sample, this clonotype was seen many times. V and J are TRBV7-2 and TRBJ1-1; D is possibly TRBD1 (5 bases). The CDR3 is 13 amino acids. Trimming pared 1 base from V and 3 bases from J, leaving 6 bases between. In germline, CDR1 is SGHTA, CDR2 FQGNSA. CDR3 amino acids: CASSLEQDTEAFF. The DNA of the CDR3 is TGTGCCAGCAGCTTAGAACAGGACACTGAAGCTTTCTTT.

This clonotype was seen more than once but under ten times. The chain carries TRBV27 and TRBJ2-1; D gene uncertain. CDR3 length: 15 residues. Germline CDR1 MNHEY, CDR2 SMNVEV (reference sequence). Trimming stripped 6 bases from V and 0 bases from J, with 12 bases between. This CDR3 is CASSSIVSSYNEQFF. In DNA form, the CDR3 reads TGTGCCAGCAGCTCGATTGTAAGCTCCTACAATGAGCAGTTCTTC.

CDR3 bases: TGCGCCAGCAGCCATACGCAGGGTGCATACTATGGCTACACCTTC. Its translation: CASSHTQGAYYGYTF. The rearrangement links TRBV5-1 to TRBJ1-2, with D possibly matching TRBD1 (5 bases). V was cut by 4 bases and J by 3 bases, with 16 bases left in between. The CDR3 runs to 15 residues. The germline CDR1 and CDR2 sequences are SGHRS and YFSETQ.

The chain has TRBV7-9 and TRBJ1-5, with 8 bases lining up with TRBD1. Unmatched junction bases numbered 16, after V lost 6 bases and J lost 6 bases. Germline V lookup: CDR1 SEHNR, CDR2 FQNEAQ (reference sequence). The length of the CDR3 is 17 residues. CDR3 amino acids: CASSREGSRGLRQPQHF. CDR3 nucleotides: TGTGCCAGCAGTAGGGAGGGATCCAGGGGGCTTCGTCAGCCCCAGCATTTT.

The genes are TRBV10-3 and TRBJ2-3; 11 bases agree with TRBD2. V lost 5 bases, J lost 2 bases, and 12 bases stayed unmatched. Germline-derived CDR1 and CDR2 are ENHRY and SYGVKD. CDR3 length: 18 residues. The CDR3 DNA is TGTGCCATCAGTTCCGGGACTAGCGGACTAAAAAACACAGATACGCAGTATTTT. This encodes CAISSGTSGLKNTDTQYF.

The chain has TRBV28 and TRBJ2-4; D gene unclear. This CDR3 contains 13 residues. Germline CDR1 and CDR2: MDHEN and SYDVKM. Trimming removed 4 bases from V and 12 bases from J, with 16 bases in between. CDR3 sequence: CASSSGTEITQYF. The CDR3 DNA follows: TGTGCCAGCAGTTCCGGTACAGAAATTACTCAGTACTTC.

This clonotype was seen ten or more times. The rearrangement joins TRBV12-3 or TRBV12-4 to TRBJ1-2, with 11 nucleotides matching TRBD1. The CDR3 is 14 amino acids. V lost 3 bases, J lost 7 bases, and 4 bases stayed unmatched. The CDR3 loop is CASSFGQGAVGYTF. CDR3 in DNA: TGTGCCAGCAGTTTCGGACAGGGGGCTGTTGGCTACACCTTC.

This clonotype was detected only a few times. This chain joins TRBV10-3 and TRBJ2-1; no clear D. The CDR3 spans 15 residues. Germline V gives CDR1 ENHRY, CDR2 SYGVKD. Trimming took 6 bases from V and 1 from J, leaving 13 bases between them. The DNA of the CDR3 is TGTGCCATCAGAGACGGAACGGAGTCCTACAATGAGCAGTTCTTC. Protein sequence: CAIRDGTESYNEQFF.

The V gene is TRBV4-3, the J gene TRBJ2-3; maybe TRBD1 (6 bases). V dropped 2 bases and J dropped 3 bases, with 9 bases sitting between them. Germline V lookup: CDR1 LGHNA, CDR2 YSLEER. There are 14 residues in the CDR3. As DNA, the CDR3 is TGCGCCAGCAGCCAAAACACAGGGACAGATACGCAGTATTTT. Amino acid sequence: CASSQNTGTDTQYF.